Listed below are T cell receptor beta chains from one sample, sequenced in a study of blood T cell repertoires in COVID-19. Sequenced by immunoSEQ multiplex PCR; TCRdb stores in-frame clones only, minus some. Of a few hundred thousand clones in the sample, around 85% are singletons; the top ten hold about 11%. Sequencing used peripheral blood. Receptors originate from a woman in her seventies with acute or convalescent COVID-19. Each CDR3 is given with its conserved first and last residue. A D gene is named only where the DNA matches it firmly. Not every row has a clone size; where given, it reads once, few, many or a size class.

>TRBJ1-3|NA|NA|TRBV7-8
TGTGCCAGCAGCACCGGACAGCCTGGAAACACCATATATTTT
CASSTGQPGNTIYF
>TRBJ2-7|NA|TRBD1|TRBV27
TGTGCCAGCAGTCTACGATCCAGGGGGCCAAACTCCTACGAGCAGTACTTC
CASSLRSRGPNSYEQYF
>TRBJ1-5|few|TRBD1|TRBV19
TGTGCCAGTAGTATAGGAGGGGGCGGATTAGCGCCCCAGCATTTT
CASSIGGGGLAPQHF
>TRBJ1-1|NA|NA|TRBV6-2/TRBV6-3
TGTGCCAGCAGCCAACCCCCTTTTCGGTTTTCGGGCACTGAAGCTTTCTTT
CASSQPPFRFSGTEAFF
>TRBJ2-4|NA|TRBD2|TRBV5-5
TGTGCCAGCAGCTCTGGACTAGCGGGGGGAATAGCCAAAAACATTCAGTACTTC
CASSSGLAGGIAKNIQYF
>TRBJ2-5|NA|TRBD2|TRBV6-1
TGTGCCAGCAGTGAAGCTAGCGGGGGGGGGACCCAGTACTTC
CASSEASGGGTQYF
>TRBJ2-1|NA|NA|TRBV4-2
TGTGCCAGCAGCCAAGAGTGGCGGGCGATTCTTCCCTACAATGAGCAGTTCTTC
CASSQEWRAILPYNEQFF
>TRBJ1-6|NA|TRBD1|TRBV10-2
TGCGCCAGCAGTGAGTCGGGACAGGGAGATAATTCACCCCTCCACTTT
CASSESGQGDNSPLHF
>TRBJ2-2|NA|TRBD2|TRBV7-8
TGTGCCAGCAGCATCAGCGGGGGTATAGGCGGGGAGCTGTTTTTT
CASSISGGIGGELFF
>TRBJ2-1|NA|NA|TRBV2
TGTGCCAGCAGTGACCAGGACACGACCTACAATGAGCAGTTCTTC
CASSDQDTTYNEQFF
>TRBJ1-5|NA|NA|TRBV7-9
TGTGCCAGCAGCCCGAACGGGGGTCAGCCCCAGCATTTT
CASSPNGGQPQHF
>TRBJ1-2|NA|TRBD1|TRBV19
TGTGCCAGTAGTGCCACAGGGGCCCTTGGCTACACCTTC
CASSATGALGYTF
>TRBJ2-1|NA|TRBD2|TRBV5-1
TGCGCCAGCAGCGCGGGACTAGCGGGGGGGTATGAGCAGTTCTTC
CASSAGLAGGYEQFF
>TRBJ1-4|NA|NA|TRBV2
TGTGCCAGCAGTGAAATGGCCCTGAGAAGGGGGAAGGGAAAACTGTTTTTT
CASSEMALRRGKGKLFF
>TRBJ1-5|NA|TRBD1|TRBV6-5
TGTGCCAGCGGACCGGGACAGGGTACCCTTCAGCCCCAGCATTTT
CASGPGQGTLQPQHF
>TRBJ1-5|NA|NA|TRBV2
TGTGCCAGCAGTGAGATACGCGGTAGCAATCAGCCCCAGCATTTT
CASSEIRGSNQPQHF
>TRBJ1-2|few|NA|TRBV5-1
TGCGCCAGCAGCAGTACAGGGTATGGCTACACCTTC
CASSSTGYGYTF
>TRBJ1-2|NA|NA|TRBV5-1
TGCGCCAGTACTCTAACAGGTCAGACTAACTATGGCTACACCTTC
CASTLTGQTNYGYTF
>TRBJ2-3|NA|NA|TRBV15
TGTGCCACCAGCAGGGCGACTTCTCGCACAGATACGCAGTATTTT
CATSRATSRTDTQYF
>TRBJ1-1|NA|NA|TRBV7-9
TGTGCCAGCAGCTTACGAGACAAAGCTTTCTTT
CASSLRDKAFF
>TRBJ2-5|NA|TRBD2|TRBV2
TGTGCCAGCAGTGTGGGCCTAGCGGGGGGGGAGACCCAGTACTTC
CASSVGLAGGETQYF
>TRBJ2-4|NA|TRBD1|TRBV2
TGTGCCAGCAGGTCCCCAGGGGGAAACATTCAGTACTTC
CASRSPGGNIQYF
>TRBJ2-1|few|TRBD1|TRBV9
TGTGCCAGCAGCGTGGGGACAGGGTCAAGGGCCAATGAGCAGTTCTTC
CASSVGTGSRANEQFF
>TRBJ1-4|NA|NA|TRBV5-4
TGTGCCAGCAGCTTGGGGCCGGAAAAACTGTTTTTT
CASSLGPEKLFF
>TRBJ2-7|NA|TRBD1|TRBV7-9
TGTGCCAGCAGCTTAGTCGGGACAGGGAACGAGCAGTACTTC
CASSLVGTGNEQYF
>TRBJ2-3|NA|NA|TRBV20-1
TGCAGTGCTAGAGCCTCAGATACGCAGTATTTT
CSARASDTQYF
>TRBJ2-4|NA|TRBD1|TRBV6-6
TGTGCCAGCAAGACAGGGGAAGCCAAAAACATTCAGTACTTC
CASKTGEAKNIQYF
>TRBJ1-4|NA|NA|TRBV12-5
TGTGCTAGTGGTTCGCAGGCGAGTGAAAAACTGTTTTTT
CASGSQASEKLFF
>TRBJ2-5|NA|TRBD1|TRBV5-8
TGTGCCAGCAGCATGCGACAGGGGATAGAGACCCAGTACTTC
CASSMRQGIETQYF
>TRBJ1-1|NA|NA|TRBV12-3/TRBV12-4
TGTGCCAGCAGTCAGACAGATACCACTGAAGCTTTCTTT
CASSQTDTTEAFF
>TRBJ1-2|NA|NA|TRBV3-1/TRBV3-2
TGTGCCAGCAGCCAGGGGGGGTATGGCTACACCTTC
CASSQGGYGYTF
>TRBJ1-6|NA|NA|TRBV3-1/TRBV3-2
TGTGCCAGCAGCCAAGGACAAACAGGGTCACCCCTCCACTTT
CASSQGQTGSPLHF
>TRBJ2-7|NA|NA|TRBV5-1
TGCGCCAGCAGCCTACTTACCTCCTACGAGCAGTACTTC
CASSLLTSYEQYF
>TRBJ1-6|few|NA|TRBV4-1
TGCGCCAGCAGCCAGAATACGGCGGTAACTTCACCCCTCCACTTT
CASSQNTAVTSPLHF
>TRBJ2-1|once|TRBD2|TRBV4-2
TGTGCCAGCAGCCAGGTGGGAGCGGGGGGGATTGAGCAGTTCTTC
CASSQVGAGGIEQFF
>TRBJ1-2|NA|NA|TRBV28
TGTGCCAGCAGTTTATGGCAGAACTATGGCTACACCTTC
CASSLWQNYGYTF
>TRBJ1-5|NA|NA|TRBV19
TGTGCCAGTAGAACTCACAGGTACTACGGGAATCAGCCCCAGCATTTT
CASRTHRYYGNQPQHF
>TRBJ2-3|NA|NA|TRBV19
TGTGCCAGTAGTATAGATAAGTACCTCGGGACTTGGGGACGCACAGATACGCAGTATTTT
CASSIDKYLGTWGRTDTQYF
>TRBJ2-3|NA|NA|TRBV12-3/TRBV12-4
TGTGCCAGCCGTATCAGCGCTTTGGATACGCAGTATTTT
CASRISALDTQYF
>TRBJ2-1|NA|NA|TRBV4-2
TGTGCCAGCAGCCAAGAGACTATAGTGTACAATGAGCAGTTCTTC
CASSQETIVYNEQFF
>TRBJ2-7|NA|NA|TRBV18
TGTGCCAGCTCTCCAAACAGGGACGAGCAGTACTTC
CASSPNRDEQYF
>TRBJ2-5|NA|TRBD2|TRBV19
TGTGCCAGCCTGGGGAGGAGACTAGCGGGGGGGTTGGAGACCCAGTACTTC
CASLGRRLAGGLETQYF
>TRBJ2-6|once|NA|TRBV7-9
TGTGCCAGCAGCCCGGGACTGAGCTCTGGGGCCAACGTCCTGACTTTC
CASSPGLSSGANVLTF
>TRBJ2-3|NA|TRBD2|TRBV2
TGTGCCAGCAGTAGGGGACTAGCGGGCACAGATACGCAGTATTTT
CASSRGLAGTDTQYF
>TRBJ2-7|NA|NA|TRBV5-5
TGTGCCAGCAGCACCCGACAGTTGACCTACGAGCAGTACTTC
CASSTRQLTYEQYF